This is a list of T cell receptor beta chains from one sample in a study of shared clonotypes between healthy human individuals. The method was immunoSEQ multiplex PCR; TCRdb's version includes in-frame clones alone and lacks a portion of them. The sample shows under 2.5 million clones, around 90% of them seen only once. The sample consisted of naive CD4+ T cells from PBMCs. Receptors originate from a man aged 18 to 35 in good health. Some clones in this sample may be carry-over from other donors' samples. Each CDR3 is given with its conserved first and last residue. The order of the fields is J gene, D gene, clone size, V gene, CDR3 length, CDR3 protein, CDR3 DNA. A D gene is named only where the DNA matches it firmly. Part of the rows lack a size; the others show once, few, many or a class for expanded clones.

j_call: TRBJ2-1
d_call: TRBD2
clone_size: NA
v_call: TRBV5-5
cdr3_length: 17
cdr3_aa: CASSLALAVPSYNEQFF
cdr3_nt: TGTGCCAGCAGCTTGGCCCTAGCGGTTCCCTCCTACAATGAGCAGTTCTTC

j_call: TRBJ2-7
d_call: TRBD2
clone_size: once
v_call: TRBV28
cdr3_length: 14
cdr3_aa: CASSPPTSVAEQYF
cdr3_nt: TGTGCCAGCAGTCCACCAACTAGCGTCGCCGAGCAGTACTTC

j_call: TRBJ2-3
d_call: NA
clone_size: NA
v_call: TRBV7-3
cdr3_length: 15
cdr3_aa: CASSLRGEITDTQYF
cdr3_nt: TGTGCCAGCAGCCTCCGTGGGGAGATCACAGATACGCAGTATTTT

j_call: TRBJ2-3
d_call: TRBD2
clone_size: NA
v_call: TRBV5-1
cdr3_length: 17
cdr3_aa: CASSLGPERGSTDTQYF
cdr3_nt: TGCGCCAGCAGCTTGGGCCCTGAGCGGGGTAGCACAGATACGCAGTATTTT

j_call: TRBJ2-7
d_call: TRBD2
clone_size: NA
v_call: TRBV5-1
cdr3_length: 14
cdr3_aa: CASSLAGGPCEQYF
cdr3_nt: TGCGCCAGCAGCTTGGCGGGAGGGCCGTGCGAGCAGTACTTC

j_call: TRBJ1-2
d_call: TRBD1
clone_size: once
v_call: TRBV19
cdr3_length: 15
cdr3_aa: CASSIPTGGSYGYTF
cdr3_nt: TGTGCCAGTAGTATCCCGACAGGGGGCTCCTATGGCTACACCTTC

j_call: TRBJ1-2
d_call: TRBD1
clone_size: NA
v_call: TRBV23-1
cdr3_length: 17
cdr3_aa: CASSQFSRDRGDYGYTF
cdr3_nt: TGCGCCAGCAGTCAATTCTCCCGTGACAGGGGGGACTATGGCTACACCTTC

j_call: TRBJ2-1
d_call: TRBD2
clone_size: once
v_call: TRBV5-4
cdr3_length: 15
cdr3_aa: CASSSSGRAYNEQFF
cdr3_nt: TGTGCCAGCAGCTCGAGCGGGAGGGCCTACAATGAGCAGTTCTTC

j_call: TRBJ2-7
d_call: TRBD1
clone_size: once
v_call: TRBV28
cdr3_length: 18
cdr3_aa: CASSRVEVWTGVRDEQYF
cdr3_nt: TGTGCCAGCAGTCGCGTAGAGGTTTGGACAGGGGTTCGAGACGAGCAGTACTTC

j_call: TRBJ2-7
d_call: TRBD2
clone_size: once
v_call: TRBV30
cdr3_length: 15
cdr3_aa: CAWSVSLADPYEQYF
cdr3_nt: TGTGCCTGGAGTGTAAGCCTAGCGGACCCCTACGAGCAGTACTTC

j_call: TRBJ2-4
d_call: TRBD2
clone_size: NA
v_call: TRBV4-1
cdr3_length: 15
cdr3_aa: CASSQPTSGKNIQYF
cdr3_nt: TGCGCCAGCAGCCAGCCGACTAGCGGTAAAAACATTCAGTACTTC

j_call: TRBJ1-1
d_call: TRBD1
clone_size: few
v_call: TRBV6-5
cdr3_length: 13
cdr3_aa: CASSYNRGTEAFF
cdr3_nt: TGTGCCAGCAGTTACAACAGGGGGACTGAAGCTTTCTTT

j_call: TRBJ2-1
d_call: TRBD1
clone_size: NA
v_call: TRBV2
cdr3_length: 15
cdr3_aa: CASSPGQGKSDEQFF
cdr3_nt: TGTGCCAGCAGCCCCGGACAGGGCAAATCGGATGAGCAGTTCTTC

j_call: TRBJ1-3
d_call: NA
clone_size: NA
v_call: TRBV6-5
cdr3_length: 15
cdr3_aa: CASSPRSVSGNTIYF
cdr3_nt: TGTGCCAGCAGTCCCCGATCGGTGTCTGGAAACACCATATATTTT

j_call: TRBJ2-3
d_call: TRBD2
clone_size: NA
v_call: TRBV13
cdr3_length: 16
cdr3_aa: CASSPPRSGRFDTQYF
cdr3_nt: TGTGCCAGCAGCCCCCCCCGGAGCGGGAGGTTTGATACGCAGTATTTT

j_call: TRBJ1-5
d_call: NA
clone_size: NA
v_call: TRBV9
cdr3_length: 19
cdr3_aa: CASSASFQGIGASNQPQHF
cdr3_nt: TGTGCCAGCAGCGCCTCCTTCCAGGGGATTGGGGCTAGCAATCAGCCCCAGCATTTT

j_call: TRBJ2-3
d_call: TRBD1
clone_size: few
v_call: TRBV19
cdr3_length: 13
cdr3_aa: CASRDRATDTQYF
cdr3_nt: TGTGCCAGCCGGGACAGGGCTACAGATACGCAGTATTTT

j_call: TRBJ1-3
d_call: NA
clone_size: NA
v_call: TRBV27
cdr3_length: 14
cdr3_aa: CASSRGLSGNTIYF
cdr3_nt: TGTGCCAGCAGCCGAGGGCTCTCTGGAAACACCATATATTTT

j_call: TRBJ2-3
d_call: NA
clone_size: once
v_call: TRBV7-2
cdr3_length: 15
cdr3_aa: CASSSRIPKQGTQYF
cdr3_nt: TGTGCCAGCAGCTCCCGGATCCCCAAGCAAGGGACGCAGTATTTT

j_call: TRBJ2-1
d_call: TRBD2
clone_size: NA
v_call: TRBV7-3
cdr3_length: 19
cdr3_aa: CASSLGPSGRAYSYNEQFF
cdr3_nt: TGTGCCAGCAGCTTAGGTCCTAGCGGGAGGGCCTACTCCTACAATGAGCAGTTCTTC

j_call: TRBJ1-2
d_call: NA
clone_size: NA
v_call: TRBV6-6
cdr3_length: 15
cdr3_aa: CASRLTSGDNYGYTF
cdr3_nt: TGTGCCAGCAGGCTCACTTCAGGTGACAACTATGGCTACACCTTC

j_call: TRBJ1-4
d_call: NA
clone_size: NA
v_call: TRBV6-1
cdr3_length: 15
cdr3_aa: CASSNKGLGNEKLFF
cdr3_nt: TGTGCCAGCAGTAATAAGGGTTTGGGTAATGAAAAACTGTTTTTT

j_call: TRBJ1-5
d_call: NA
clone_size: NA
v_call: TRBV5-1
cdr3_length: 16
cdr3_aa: CASSLDPSYSNQPQHF
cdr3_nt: TGCGCCAGCAGCTTGGATCCCAGTTACAGCAATCAGCCCCAGCATTTT

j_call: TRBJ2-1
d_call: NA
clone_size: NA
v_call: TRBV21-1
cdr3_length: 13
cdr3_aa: CASKFPGDDEQFF
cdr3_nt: TGTGCCAGCAAATTTCCAGGGGACGATGAGCAGTTCTTC

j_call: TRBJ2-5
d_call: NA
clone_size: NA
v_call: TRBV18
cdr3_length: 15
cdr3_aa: CASSSPGARSETQYF
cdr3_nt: TGTGCCAGCTCATCCCCGGGGGCCCGTTCGGAGACCCAGTACTTC

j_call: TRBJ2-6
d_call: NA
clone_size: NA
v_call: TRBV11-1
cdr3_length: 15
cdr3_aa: CASSSQGAGANVLTF
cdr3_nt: TGTGCCAGCAGCTCCCAGGGTGCTGGGGCCAACGTCCTGACTTTC

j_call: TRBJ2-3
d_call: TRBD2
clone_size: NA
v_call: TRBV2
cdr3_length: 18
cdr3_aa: CASSPGLATPPHTDTQYF
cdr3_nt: TGTGCCAGCAGTCCCGGACTAGCAACCCCCCCGCACACAGATACGCAGTATTTT

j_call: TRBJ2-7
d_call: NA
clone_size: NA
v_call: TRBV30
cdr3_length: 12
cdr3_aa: CAWSLDSYEQYF
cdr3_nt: TGTGCCTGGAGCCTGGACAGCTACGAGCAGTACTTC

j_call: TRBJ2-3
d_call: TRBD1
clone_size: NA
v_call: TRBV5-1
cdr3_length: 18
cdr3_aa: CASSRPLRMGQLTDTQYF
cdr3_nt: TGCGCCAGCAGCCGACCCCTTCGGATGGGACAGCTCACAGATACGCAGTATTTT

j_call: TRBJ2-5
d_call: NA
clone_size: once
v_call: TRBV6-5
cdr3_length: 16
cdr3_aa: CASSYSRTAGIETQYF
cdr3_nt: TGTGCCAGCAGTTACTCTCGGACAGCGGGGATCGAGACCCAGTACTTC

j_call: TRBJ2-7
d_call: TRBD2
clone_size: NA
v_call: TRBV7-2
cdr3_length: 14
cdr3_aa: CASSPGLVSSEQYF
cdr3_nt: TGTGCCAGCAGCCCGGGACTAGTATCCTCCGAGCAGTACTTC

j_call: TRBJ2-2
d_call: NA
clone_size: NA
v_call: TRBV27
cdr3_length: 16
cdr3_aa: CASSLFRDGNTGELFF
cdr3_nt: TGTGCCAGCAGTTTATTCCGGGACGGCAACACCGGGGAGCTGTTTTTT

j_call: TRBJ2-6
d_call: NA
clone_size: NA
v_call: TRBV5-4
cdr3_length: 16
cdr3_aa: CASSLRRGPGANVLTF
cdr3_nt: TGTGCCAGCAGCTTGCGGAGGGGGCCAGGGGCCAACGTCCTGACTTTC

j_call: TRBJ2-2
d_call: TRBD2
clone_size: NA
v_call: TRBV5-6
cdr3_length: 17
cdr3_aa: CASSLLAGGFLTGELFF
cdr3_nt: TGTGCCAGCAGCTTGCTAGCGGGAGGTTTCCTCACCGGGGAGCTGTTTTTT

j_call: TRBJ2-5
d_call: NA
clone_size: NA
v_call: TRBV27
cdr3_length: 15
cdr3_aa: CASSFYGGIQETQYF
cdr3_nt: TGTGCCAGCAGTTTTTACGGGGGAATACAAGAGACCCAGTACTTC

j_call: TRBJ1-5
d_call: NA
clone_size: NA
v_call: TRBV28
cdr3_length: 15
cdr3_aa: CASSGGSGGNQPQHF
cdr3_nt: TGTGCCAGCTCCGGGGGGTCAGGGGGCAATCAGCCCCAGCATTTT

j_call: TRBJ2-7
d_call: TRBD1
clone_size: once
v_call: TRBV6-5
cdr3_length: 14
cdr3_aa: CASLDRGRSYEQYF
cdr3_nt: TGTGCCAGTCTTGACAGGGGGCGATCCTACGAGCAGTACTTC

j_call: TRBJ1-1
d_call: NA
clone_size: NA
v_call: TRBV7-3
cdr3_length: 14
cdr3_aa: CASSFLGPNTEAFF
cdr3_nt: TGTGCCAGCAGCTTCCTGGGACCGAACACTGAAGCTTTCTTT

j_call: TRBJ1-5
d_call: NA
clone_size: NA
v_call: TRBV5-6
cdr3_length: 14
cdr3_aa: CASSLGPGDQPQHF
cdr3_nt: TGTGCCAGCAGCTTGGGGCCAGGGGATCAGCCCCAGCATTTT

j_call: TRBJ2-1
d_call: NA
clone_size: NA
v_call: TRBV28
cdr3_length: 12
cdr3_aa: CASREVGREQFF
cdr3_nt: TGTGCCAGCAGAGAGGTTGGGCGTGAGCAGTTCTTC

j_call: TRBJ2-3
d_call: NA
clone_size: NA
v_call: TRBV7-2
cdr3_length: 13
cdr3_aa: CASSSQSADTQYF
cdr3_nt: TGTGCCAGCAGCTCACAGTCGGCAGATACGCAGTATTTT

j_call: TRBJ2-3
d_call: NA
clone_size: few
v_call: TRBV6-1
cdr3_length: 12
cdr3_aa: CASRDSTDTQYF
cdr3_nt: TGTGCCAGCAGGGACAGCACAGATACGCAGTATTTT

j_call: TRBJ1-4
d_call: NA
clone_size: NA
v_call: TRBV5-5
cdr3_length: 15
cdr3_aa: CASSGFAAVGEKLFF
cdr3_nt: TGTGCCAGCAGCGGGTTTGCTGCGGTGGGTGAAAAACTGTTTTTT

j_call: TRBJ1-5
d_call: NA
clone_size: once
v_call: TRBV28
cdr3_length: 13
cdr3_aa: CASSLLRNQPQHF
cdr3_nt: TGTGCCAGCAGTTTGTTGAGGAATCAGCCCCAGCATTTT

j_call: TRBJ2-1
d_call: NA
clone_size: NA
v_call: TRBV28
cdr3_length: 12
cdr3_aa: CASSNSYNEQFF
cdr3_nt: TGTGCCAGCAGTAACAGTTACAATGAGCAGTTCTTC

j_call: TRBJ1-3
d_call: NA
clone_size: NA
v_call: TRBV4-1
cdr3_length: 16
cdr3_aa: CASSQPGRISGNTIYF
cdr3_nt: TGCGCCAGCAGCCAACCGGGACGGATCTCTGGAAACACCATATATTTT

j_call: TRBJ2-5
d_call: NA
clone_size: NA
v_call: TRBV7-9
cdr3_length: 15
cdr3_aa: CASSLMVGEQETQYF
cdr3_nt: TGTGCCAGCAGCTTAATGGTCGGGGAACAAGAGACCCAGTACTTC

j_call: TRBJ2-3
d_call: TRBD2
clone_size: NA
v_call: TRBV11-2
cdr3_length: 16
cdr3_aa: CASSRGTSGSTDTQYF
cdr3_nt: TGTGCCAGCAGCCGCGGGACTAGCGGAAGCACAGATACGCAGTATTTT

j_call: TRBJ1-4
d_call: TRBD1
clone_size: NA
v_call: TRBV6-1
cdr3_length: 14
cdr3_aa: CASSDTGGDEKLFF
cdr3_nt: TGTGCCAGCAGTGATACAGGGGGGGACGAAAAACTGTTTTTT

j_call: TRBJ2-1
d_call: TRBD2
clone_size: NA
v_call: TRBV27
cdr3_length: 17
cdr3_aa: CATYRRLAGSFGNEQFF
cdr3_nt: TGTGCCACCTACCGCAGGCTAGCGGGCTCGTTCGGCAATGAGCAGTTCTTC

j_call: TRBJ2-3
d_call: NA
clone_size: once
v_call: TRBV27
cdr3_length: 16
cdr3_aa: CASGMRPKTDTDTQYF
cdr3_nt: TGTGCCAGCGGTATGCGGCCCAAAACTGACACAGATACGCAGTATTTT

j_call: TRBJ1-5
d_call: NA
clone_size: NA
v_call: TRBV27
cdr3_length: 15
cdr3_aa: CASSLTPGGNQPQHF
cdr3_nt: TGTGCCAGCAGTTTAACCCCTGGGGGCAATCAGCCCCAGCATTTT

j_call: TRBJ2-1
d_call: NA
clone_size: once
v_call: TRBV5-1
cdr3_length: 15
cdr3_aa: CASSRPTDGNNEQFF
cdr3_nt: TGCGCCAGCAGCCGACCGACAGACGGAAACAATGAGCAGTTCTTC

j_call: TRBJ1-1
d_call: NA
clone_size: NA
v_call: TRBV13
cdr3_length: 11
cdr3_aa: CASRNITEAFF
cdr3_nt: TGTGCCAGCAGAAACATCACTGAAGCTTTCTTT

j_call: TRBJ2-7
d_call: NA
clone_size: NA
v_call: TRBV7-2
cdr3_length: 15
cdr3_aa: CASSLGPGQSYEQYF
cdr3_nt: TGTGCCAGCAGCTTAGGACCGGGACAATCCTACGAGCAGTACTTC

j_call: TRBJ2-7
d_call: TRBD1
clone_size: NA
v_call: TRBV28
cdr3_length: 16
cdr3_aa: CASSPSDRGEFYEQYF
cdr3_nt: TGTGCCAGCAGTCCCAGTGACAGGGGGGAATTCTACGAGCAGTACTTC